The 7 T cell receptor beta chains listed next were all sequenced from one sample in a study of blood T cell dynamics during melanoma immunotherapy. Described time point: week 3, after first cycle of checkpoint inhibitor. Using immunoSEQ multiplex PCR, the repertoire was profiled, and TCRdb retains in-frame clones only, with some absent. The sample records about 12,000 clones, more than 75% being singletons. Sequenced material: blood, taken from a patient treated with checkpoint blockade. The source is a human donor with melanoma.

The chain is built from TRBV12-5 and TRBJ1-1, with D uncertain. V shed 2 bases and J shed 5 bases, with 21 bases lying between them. There are 17 residues in the CDR3. Looked up from germline, CDR1 is LGHNT and CDR2 is FRNRAP. Here the CDR3 DNA reads TGTGCTAGTGGTTTGATTCCTCTCTATAGAGGTCAGACTGAAGCTTTCTTT. Translation: CASGLIPLYRGQTEAFF. The entire variable domain, with the rest obtained from reference TRBV12-5 and TRBJ1-1, is as follows: DARVTQTPRHKVTEMGQEVTMRCQPILGHNTVFWYRQTMMQGLELLAYFRNRAPLDDSGMPKDRFSAEMPDATLATLKIQPSEPRDSAVYFCASGLIPLYRGQTEAFFGQGTRLTVV.

V and J are TRBV30 and TRBJ1-2; TRBD1 matches at 12 bases. J gave up 4 bases and V 6 bases, and 9 bases lay outside the gene matches. Germline loops: CDR1 GTSNPN, CDR2 SVGIG (reference sequence). This CDR3 comprises 15 residues. CDR3 coding DNA: TGTGCCTGCCTAACCGGGACAGGGGGCACCTATGGCTACACCTTC. Protein product: CACLTGTGGTYGYTF. The whole variable domain, filled in from reference TRBV30 and TRBJ1-2, reads SQTIHQWPATLVQPVGSPLSLECTVEGTSNPNLYWYRQAAGRGLQLLFYSVGIGQISSEVPQNLSASRPQDRQFILSSKKLLLSDSGFYLCACLTGTGGTYGYTFGSGTRLTVV.

The chain employs TRBV11-2 and TRBJ2-5; 7 bases align to TRBD2. The junction had 5 bases not matched to a gene; V was cut back by 7 bases and J by 0 bases. Germline CDR1 reads SGHAT; CDR2 reads FQNNGV. CDR3 length: 14 amino acids. CDR3 coding DNA: TGTGCCAGCAAAGAGCGGGGATACCAAGAGACCCAGTACTTC. It is translated as CASKERGYQETQYF.

The V call is TRBV5-1, the J call TRBJ2-5; no firm D call. The germline V gene encodes CDR1 SGHRS and CDR2 YFSETQ. CDR3 length: 15 amino acids. With 0 bases removed from V and 3 bases from J, the gap between germline ends came to 12 bases. The CDR3 here is CASSLAYDGEETQYF. The CDR3 DNA is TGCGCCAGCAGCTTGGCCTACGACGGCGAAGAGACCCAGTACTTC.

This chain connects TRBV5-4 to TRBJ2-3; no reliable D call. V gave up 1 base and J gave up 0 bases, with 12 bases separating them. The CDR3 covers 16 residues. Germline assignment: CDR1 SGHNT and CDR2 YYREEE (reference sequence). The CDR3, as DNA: TGTGCCAGCAGCTTGCCGGGCAGATCTAGCACAGATACGCAGTATTTT. Its translation: CASSLPGRSSTDTQYF.

This chain connects TRBV6-5 to TRBJ2-7, with D unclear. The V end was cut by 4 bases, the J end by 9 bases, with 19 bases between. The CDR3 loop spans 14 amino acids. Per the germline V gene, CDR1 is MNHEY and CDR2 is SVGAGI. CDR3 amino acids: CASSSTLQGGGQYF. The CDR3 bases are TGTGCCAGCAGTTCAACCCTACAAGGCGGCGGGCAGTACTTC.

The rearrangement links TRBV2 to TRBJ2-7; TRBD1 matches 7 bases. V was pared by 6 bases and J by 3 bases, with 2 bases of the junction left unmatched. The germline V gene encodes CDR1 SNHLY and CDR2 FYNNEI. This CDR3 is 12 amino acids long. The CDR3 region has the DNA TGTGCCAGCAGCCGGGACAGCTACGAGCAGTACTTC. The encoded protein is CASSRDSYEQYF.